This TCR beta chain appears in the sequencing data of a study of blood T cell repertoires in COVID-19. On the study more broadly: Sites in the United States, Italy and Spain provided acute and convalescent COVID-19 samples.

Original data processing: Nucleated cell number was recorded as an estimate derived from reference gene primer amplification. The assay was immunoSEQ multiplex PCR, and TCRdb's table has in-frame clones only and misses some. That table is the source of V, J and clone size, and D and trimming were worked out from the DNA. The sample includes more than 150,000 clones, roughly 80% seen only once; the top ten take 13% to 15%. This CDR3 contains 17 residues. V was pared by 5 bases and J by 3 bases, with 10 bases of the junction left unmatched. Germline CDR1 SGHTA, CDR2 FQGTGA. Specimen: peripheral blood. The chain is built from TRBV7-3 and TRBJ2-3, with TRBD2 matching over 11 bases. The origin of this receptor is a man aged 18 to 30 with active or convalescent COVID-19. CDR3 bases: TGTGCCAGCAGCCAGAGACTAGCGGGGAGTTATACAGATACGCAGTATTTT. This encodes CASSQRLAGSYTDTQYF. Full variable domain (rest looked up from reference TRBV7-3 and TRBJ2-3): GAGVSQTPSNKVTEKGKYVELRCDPISGHTALYWYRQSLGQGPEFLIYFQGTGAADDSGLPNDRFFAVRPEGSVSTLKIQRTERGDSAVYLCASSQRLAGSYTDTQYFGPGTRLTVL.